The table lists the clone carrying this T cell receptor (beta chain) with a few counts. These data come from a study of early T cells in non-severe SARS-CoV-2 infection. TCRdb recomputed calls from the 5' RACE reads with MiXCR, one row per CDR3 protein. This repertoire shows approximately 66,000 distinct CDR3 sequences, about 12% found once; its top ten account for 4.4%. Trimming removed 4 bases at V and 6 bases at J, with 16 bases between. The CDR3 runs to 15 residues. Germline V gene sequence: CDR1 LNHDA, CDR2 SQIVND (reference sequence). The rearrangement links TRBV19 to TRBJ1-5; D unresolved. Sequenced material: whole blood. The receptor comes from an adult who was a healthcare worker with PCR-confirmed SARS-CoV-2 infection or an uninfected control (not recorded which). This CDR3 reads CASSKTRGFGQPQHF. The DNA for the CDR3 is TGTGCCAGTAGTAAAACCCGGGGTTTCGGTCAGCCCCAGCATTTT. Combining the CDR3 with reference TRBV19 and TRBJ1-5 gives the whole variable domain DGGITQSPKYLFRKEGQNVTLSCEQNLNHDAMYWYRQDPGQGLRLIYYSQIVNDFQKGDIAEGYSVSREKKESFPLTVTSAQKNPTAFYLCASSKTRGFGQPQHFGDGTRLSIL.